This entry features one T cell receptor (beta chain) sequence. In the original processing: The assay estimated nucleated cells by amplifying reference gene primers. Using immunoSEQ multiplex PCR, the repertoire was profiled, and TCRdb retains in-frame clones only, with some absent. From that table come the V and J calls and clone size; the DNA was used to work out D and trimming. The sample carries about 230,000 clones, 65% to 90% recorded once. The sample is drawn from a study of blood T cell repertoires in COVID-19. Study as a whole: Both acute and convalescent COVID-19 samples were obtained from the United States, Italy and Spain. PBMCs, B-cell-depleted T cells, or T cells were the source of the cDNA or gDNA that made up the material.

Trimming took off 3 bases at V and 2 bases at J, with 11 bases between the two ends. There are 14 residues in the CDR3. The germline V gene has CDR1 SGDLS and CDR2 YYNGEE. The genes are TRBV9 and TRBJ2-5; D is uncertain. The sequence was obtained from a woman in her 40s who had recovered from COVID-19. The source material was peripheral blood. This CDR3 is CASSAPDTQETQYF. The CDR3 DNA follows: TGTGCCAGCAGCGCCCCTGACACACAAGAGACCCAGTACTTC.